The clone carrying this TCR beta chain came up a few times. The entry originates in a study of T-cell reconstitution after alpha-beta-depleted transplantation in children. This CDR3 has 15 residues. The trim removed 3 bases at V and 7 bases at J, leaving 5 bases unmatched. The germline gives CDR1 SGDLS, CDR2 YYNGEE. This sample's TCRbeta library carried unique molecular identifier barcodes. TCRdb recomputed calls from the PCR reads with MiXCR, one row per CDR3 protein. The table records approximately 270,000 distinct CDR3 sequences, 9.9% of them present only once. The chain combines TRBV9 with TRBJ1-6; 9 nucleotides align to TRBD1. This material consisted of PBMCs from the stem cell graft donor, taken from the stem cell graft. This clonotype was sampled from a human donor who donated a stem cell graft to a child with SCID. CDR3: CASSGKGQGNSPLHF. CDR3 nucleotides: TGTGCCAGCAGCGGGAAGGGACAGGGAAATTCACCCCTCCACTTT.